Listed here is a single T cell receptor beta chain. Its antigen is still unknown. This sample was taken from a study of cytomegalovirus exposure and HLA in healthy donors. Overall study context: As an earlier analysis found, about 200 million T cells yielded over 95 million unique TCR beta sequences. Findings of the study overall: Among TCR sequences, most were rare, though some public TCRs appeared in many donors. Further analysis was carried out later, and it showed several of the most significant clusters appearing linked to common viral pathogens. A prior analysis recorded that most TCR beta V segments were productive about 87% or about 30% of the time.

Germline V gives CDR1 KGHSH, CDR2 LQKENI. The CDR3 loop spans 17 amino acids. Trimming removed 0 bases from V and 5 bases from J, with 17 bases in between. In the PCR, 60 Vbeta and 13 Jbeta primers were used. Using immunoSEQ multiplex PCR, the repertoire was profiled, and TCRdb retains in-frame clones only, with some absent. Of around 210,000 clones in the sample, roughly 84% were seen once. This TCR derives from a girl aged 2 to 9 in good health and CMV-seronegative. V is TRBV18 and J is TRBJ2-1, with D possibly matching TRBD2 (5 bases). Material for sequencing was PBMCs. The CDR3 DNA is TGTGCCAGCTCACCACCCGGGGTAAGGGTCCGCCACAATGAGCAGTTCTTC. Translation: CASSPPGVRVRHNEQFF.